This TCR beta chain was sequenced in a study of T cell changes during pregnancy in multiple sclerosis (dated by TCRdb to about 2019). In the study overall: The study looked at changes in the T cell repertoire across pregnancy in women with multiple sclerosis.

Inclusive of the bounding cysteine and phenylalanine, the CDR3 is 19 residues long. Of all the DNA, just the CDR3 is kept, 57 bases in frame from base 1. Germline trimming amounts to 0 bases on V and 0 bases on J, with 3 as the count of junction bases outside the gene matches. Sequences LNHDA (CDR1) and SQIVND (CDR2) are obtained from the germline V gene (reference sequence). Libraries were made using the immunoSEQ multiplex PCR assay. The source is immuneACCESS, and TCRdb retained only in-frame sequences with V and J called. Part of the clones is not carried over; for the studies checked, unresolved V genes explain less than half of this, and the remainder is unexplained. The sample has 100,000 or so clones on record, approximately 94% of them singletons. Clones ranked in the top ten supply 0.7% to 0.9% of the sample. To note about this clone: Its target antigen remains unknown. No much larger clonotype is one base removed from it; base qualities were not supplied.

Rearrangement joined TRBV19 to TRBJ2-1; 15 central bases correspond to TRBD2. The TCR sequence derives from a female donor with multiple sclerosis, enrolled in a pregnancy study. This specimen consisted of peripheral blood, obtained before pregnancy. The nucleotides read TGTGCCAGTAGTATAGATGGGACTAGCGGGGGGAGCTCCTACAATGAGCAGTTCTTC. The resulting protein is CASSIDGTSGGSSYNEQFF.